This T cell receptor (beta chain) originates from a study of T and B cells in COVID-19 patients. Study-wide context: Active-infection patients were older, median 67 years, than recovered patients, median around 35 years.

General study points: Symptomatic-phase blood samples from mildly ill patients and early samples from severe cases were scarce.

This clonotype was seen repeatedly, ten times or more. As yet, its antigen is unknown. Each TRB amplification used roughly 250-550 ng of genomic DNA from blood. V dropped 2 bases and J dropped 3 bases, with 16 bases sitting between them. The CDR3 has 16 amino acids. Germline CDR1 and CDR2: LNHDA and SQIVND (reference sequence). Multiplex PCR with BIOMED2 TRB-A/B primer pools amplified TRB rearrangements. TCRdb redid the calling of the multiplex PCR reads with MiXCR, one entry per CDR3 protein. The repertoire holds roughly 15,000 distinct CDR3 sequences, with under 35% as singletons. V is TRBV19 and J is TRBJ2-5; tentative D call: TRBD1 (6 bases). The sample taken for sequencing was blood. The sequence came from a human donor who had recovered from COVID-19. This CDR3 is CASSIKPRQEKETQYF. The DNA for the CDR3 is TGTGCCAGTAGTATAAAACCAAGACAGGAGAAAGAGACCCAGTACTTC.